This entry concerns a single TCR beta chain. The antigen is not known. Sequencing was performed with immunoSEQ multiplex PCR; in TCRdb, only in-frame clones are kept and a portion is missing. The sample holds 410,000 or so clones, 80% to 95% seen once. The source of the sample is a study of Ad26.COV2.S vaccination and SARS-CoV-2 variants. Study as a whole: Ad26.COV2.S given intramuscularly, once or twice 56 days apart.

Germline values: CDR1 SGDLS, CDR2 YYNGEE. With V trimmed by 0 bases and J by 1 base, 6 bases remained unmatched. The CDR3 runs 17 residues. Overall study findings and caveats: Substantial response breadth was reportedly seen for spike-specific CD8+ and CD4+ T cells after vaccination.

Regarding treatment: some 19 received Ad26.COV2.S at low or high dose, single or two shots; about five received placebo; per-sample allocation not given. Vaccine and placebo recipients were sampled on day 63 after the first injection. The rearrangement links TRBV9 to TRBJ1-5; 8 bases fit TRBD1. The TCR was taken from a person aged 18-65 years who received the Ad26.COV2.S COVID-19 vaccine or a placebo. Material: peripheral blood, obtained in a trial of Ad26.COV2.S vaccine versus placebo. The CDR3 loop reads CASSVGNQGASNQPQHF. CDR3 bases: TGTGCCAGCAGCGTAGGTAACCAGGGGGCCAGCAATCAGCCCCAGCATTTT.